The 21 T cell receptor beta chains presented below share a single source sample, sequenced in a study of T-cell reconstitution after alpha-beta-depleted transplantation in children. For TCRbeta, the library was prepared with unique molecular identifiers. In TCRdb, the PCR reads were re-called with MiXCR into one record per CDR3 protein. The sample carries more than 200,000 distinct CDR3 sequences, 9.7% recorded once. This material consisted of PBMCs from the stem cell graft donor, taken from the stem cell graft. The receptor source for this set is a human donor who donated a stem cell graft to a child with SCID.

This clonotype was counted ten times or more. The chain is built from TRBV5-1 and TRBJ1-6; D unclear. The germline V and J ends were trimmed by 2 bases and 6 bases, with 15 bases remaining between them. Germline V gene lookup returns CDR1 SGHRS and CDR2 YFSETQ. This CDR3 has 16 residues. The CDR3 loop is CASSFQASASNSPLHF. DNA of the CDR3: TGCGCCAGCAGCTTCCAGGCGTCAGCTTCTAATTCACCCCTCCACTTT.

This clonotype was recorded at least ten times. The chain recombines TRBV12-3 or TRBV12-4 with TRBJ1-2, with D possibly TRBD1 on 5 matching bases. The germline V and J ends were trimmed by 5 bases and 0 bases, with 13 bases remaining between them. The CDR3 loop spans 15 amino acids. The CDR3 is CASSPSGEANYGYTF. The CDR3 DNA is TGTGCCAGCAGTCCCTCGGGGGAAGCTAACTATGGCTACACCTTC.

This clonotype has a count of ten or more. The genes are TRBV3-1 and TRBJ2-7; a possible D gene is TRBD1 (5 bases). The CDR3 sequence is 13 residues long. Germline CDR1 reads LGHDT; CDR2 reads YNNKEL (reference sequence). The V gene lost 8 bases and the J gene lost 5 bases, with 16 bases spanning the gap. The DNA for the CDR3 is TGTGCCAGCGGAGCAGGGATTTCCGACGAGCAGTACTTC. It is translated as CASGAGISDEQYF.

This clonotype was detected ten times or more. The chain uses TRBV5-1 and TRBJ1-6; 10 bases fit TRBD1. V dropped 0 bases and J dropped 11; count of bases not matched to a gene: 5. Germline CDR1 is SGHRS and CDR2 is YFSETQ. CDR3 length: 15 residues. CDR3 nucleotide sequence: TGCGCCAGCAGCTTGGAGGGGGACAGGGGCGCACCCCTCCACTTT. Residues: CASSLEGDRGAPLHF.

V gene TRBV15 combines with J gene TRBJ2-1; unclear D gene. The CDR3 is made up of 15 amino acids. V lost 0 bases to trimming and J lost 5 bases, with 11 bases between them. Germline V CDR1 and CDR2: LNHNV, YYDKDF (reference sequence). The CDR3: CATSRDVGSNNEQFF. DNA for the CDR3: TGTGCCACCAGCAGAGATGTTGGAAGCAACAATGAGCAGTTCTTC.

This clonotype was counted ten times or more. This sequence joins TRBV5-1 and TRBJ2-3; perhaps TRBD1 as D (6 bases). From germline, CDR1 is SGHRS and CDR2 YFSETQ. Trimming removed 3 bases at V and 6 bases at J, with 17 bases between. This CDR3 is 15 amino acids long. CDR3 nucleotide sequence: TGCGCCAGCAGCTCCGGGACAAAAAATCCGGATACGCAGTATTTT. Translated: CASSSGTKNPDTQYF.

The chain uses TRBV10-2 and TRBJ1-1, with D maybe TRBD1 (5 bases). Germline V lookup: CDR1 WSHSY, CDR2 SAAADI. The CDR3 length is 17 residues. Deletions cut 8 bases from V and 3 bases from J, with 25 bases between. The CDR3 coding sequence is TGCGCCAGCGCTTACGGTCGGGGGGACTTTGGACACACTGAAGCTTTCTTT. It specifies CASAYGRGDFGHTEAFF.

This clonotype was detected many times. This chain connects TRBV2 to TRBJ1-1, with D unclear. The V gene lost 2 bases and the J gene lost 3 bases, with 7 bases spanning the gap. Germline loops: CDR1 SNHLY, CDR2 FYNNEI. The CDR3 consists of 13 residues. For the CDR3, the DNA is TGTGCCAGCAGTGAAATCAGAGACACTGAAGCTTTCTTT. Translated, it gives CASSEIRDTEAFF.

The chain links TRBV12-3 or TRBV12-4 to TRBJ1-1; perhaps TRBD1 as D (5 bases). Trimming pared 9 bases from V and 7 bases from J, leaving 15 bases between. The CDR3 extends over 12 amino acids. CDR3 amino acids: CASSGTSNEAFF. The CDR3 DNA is TGTGCCAGTTCCGGGACTTCGAATGAAGCTTTCTTT.

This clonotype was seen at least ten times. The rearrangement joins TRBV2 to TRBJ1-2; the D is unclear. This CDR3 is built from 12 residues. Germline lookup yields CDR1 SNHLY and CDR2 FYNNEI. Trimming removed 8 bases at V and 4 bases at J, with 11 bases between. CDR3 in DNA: TGTGCCAGCTCCACAGTGCTCTATGGCTACACCTTC. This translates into CASSTVLYGYTF.

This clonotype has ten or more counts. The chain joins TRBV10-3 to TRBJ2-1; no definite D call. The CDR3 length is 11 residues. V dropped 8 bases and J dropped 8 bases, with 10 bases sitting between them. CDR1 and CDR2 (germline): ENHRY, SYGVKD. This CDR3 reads CAISTHYEQFF. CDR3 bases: TGTGCCATCTCCACCCATTATGAGCAGTTCTTC.

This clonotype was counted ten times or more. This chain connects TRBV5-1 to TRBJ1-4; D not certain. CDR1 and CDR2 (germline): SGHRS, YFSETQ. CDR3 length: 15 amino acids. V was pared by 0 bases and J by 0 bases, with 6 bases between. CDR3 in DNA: TGCGCCAGCAGCTTGGGTGGGGCAACTAATGAAAAACTGTTTTTT. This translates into CASSLGGATNEKLFF.

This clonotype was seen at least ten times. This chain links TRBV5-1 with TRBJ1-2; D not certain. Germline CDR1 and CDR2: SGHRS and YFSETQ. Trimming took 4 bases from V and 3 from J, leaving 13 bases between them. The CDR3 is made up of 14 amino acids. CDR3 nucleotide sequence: TGCGCCAGCAGCCCTCGTGGCGGCGACTATGGCTACACCTTC. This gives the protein CASSPRGGDYGYTF.

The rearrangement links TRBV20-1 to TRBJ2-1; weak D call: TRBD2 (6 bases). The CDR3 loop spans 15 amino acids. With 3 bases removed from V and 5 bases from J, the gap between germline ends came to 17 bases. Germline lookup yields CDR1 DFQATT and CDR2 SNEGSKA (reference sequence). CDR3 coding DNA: TGCAGTGCTAGGCGGGACTCACGGGGCGACAATGAGCAGTTCTTC. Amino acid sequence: CSARRDSRGDNEQFF.

CDR3 amino acids: CASNDPSLTGITGELFF. The CDR3 DNA is TGCGCCAGCAATGACCCATCTCTAACGGGGATCACCGGGGAGCTGTTTTTT. The chain carries TRBV5-1 and TRBJ2-2; maybe TRBD2 (5 bases). This CDR3 spans 17 amino acids. Trimming stripped 6 bases from V and 4 bases from J, with 22 bases between. In germline, CDR1 is SGHRS, CDR2 YFSETQ.

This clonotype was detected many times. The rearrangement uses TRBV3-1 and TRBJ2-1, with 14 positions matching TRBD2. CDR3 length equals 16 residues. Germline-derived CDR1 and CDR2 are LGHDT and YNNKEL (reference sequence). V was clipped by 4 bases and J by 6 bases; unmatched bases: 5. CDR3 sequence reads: CASSLLGLAGANEQFF. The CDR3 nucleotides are TGTGCCAGCAGCCTTCTGGGACTAGCGGGGGCCAATGAGCAGTTCTTC.

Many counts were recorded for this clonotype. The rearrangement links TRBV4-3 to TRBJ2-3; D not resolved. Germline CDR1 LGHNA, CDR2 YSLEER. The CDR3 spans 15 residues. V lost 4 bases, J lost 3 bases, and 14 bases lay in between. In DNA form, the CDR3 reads TGCGCCAGCAGCCTCGGACCCCGCCGGACAGATACGCAGTATTTT. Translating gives CASSLGPRRTDTQYF.

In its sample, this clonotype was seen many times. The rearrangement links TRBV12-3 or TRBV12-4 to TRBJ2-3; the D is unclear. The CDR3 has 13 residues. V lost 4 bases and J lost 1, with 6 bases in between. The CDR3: CASSSSRTDTQYF. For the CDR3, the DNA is TGTGCCAGCAGTTCGTCCCGCACAGATACGCAGTATTTT.

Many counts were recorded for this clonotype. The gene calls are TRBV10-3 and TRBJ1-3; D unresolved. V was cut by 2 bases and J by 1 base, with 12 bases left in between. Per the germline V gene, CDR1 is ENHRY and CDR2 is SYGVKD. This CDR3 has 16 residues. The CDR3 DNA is TGTGCCATCAGTGAGGTGAGAGGTGTTTCTGGAAACACCATATATTTT. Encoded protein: CAISEVRGVSGNTIYF.

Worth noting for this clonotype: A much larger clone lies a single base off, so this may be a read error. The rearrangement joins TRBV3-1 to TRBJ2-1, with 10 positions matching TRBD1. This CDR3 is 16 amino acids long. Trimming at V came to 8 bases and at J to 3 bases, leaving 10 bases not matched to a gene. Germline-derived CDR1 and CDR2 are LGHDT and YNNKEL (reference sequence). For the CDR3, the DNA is TGTGCCAGCGGGGAAGCCGGGACAGGGGACTACAATGAGCAGTTCTTC. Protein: CASGEAGTGDYNEQFF.

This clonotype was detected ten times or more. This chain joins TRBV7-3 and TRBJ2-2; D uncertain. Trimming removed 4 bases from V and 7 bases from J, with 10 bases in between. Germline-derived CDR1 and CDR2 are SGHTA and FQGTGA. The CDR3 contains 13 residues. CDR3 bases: TGTGCCAGCAGCTCACCAAAAGTCGGGGAGCTGTTTTTT. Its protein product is CASSSPKVGELFF.